These 32 T cell receptor beta chains originate from one sample sequenced in a study of blood T cell repertoires in COVID-19. Using immunoSEQ multiplex PCR, the repertoire was profiled, and TCRdb retains in-frame clones only, with some absent. This table has 200,000 or so clones, about 87% appearing once. Sequences were obtained from peripheral blood. These receptors came from a man aged 25 to 40 with COVID-19, enrolled during active disease.

V is TRBV29-1 and J is TRBJ1-1, with TRBD1 matching over 7 bases. CDR3 size: 14 residues. Trimming cost V 5 bases and J 8 bases; bases outside gene matches: 14. Germline V lookup: CDR1 SQVTM, CDR2 ANQGSEA. Here the CDR3 reads CSVLINRGPGEAFF. CDR3 DNA sequence: TGCAGCGTTCTAATAAACAGGGGCCCTGGGGAAGCTTTCTTT.

To note about this clone: Within the sample, other DNA sequences also encode this same CDR3. V and J are TRBV6-5 and TRBJ1-1; weak D call: TRBD1 (5 bases). V lost 2 bases and J lost 2, with 9 bases in between. The CDR3 is made up of 14 amino acids. From germline, CDR1 is MNHEY and CDR2 SVGAGI. The DNA for the CDR3 is TGTGCCAGCAGTTACCAGGGCCTTAACACTGAAGCTTTCTTT. Translated, it gives CASSYQGLNTEAFF.

This clone was seen once. The genes are TRBV29-1 and TRBJ2-7; D possibly corresponds to TRBD1 (5 bases). CDR1 is SQVTM and CDR2 is ANQGSEA in the germline V gene. Trimming pared 6 bases from V and 3 bases from J, leaving 12 bases between. The CDR3 has 12 residues. CDR3 coding DNA: TGCAGCGTCAGGGCTGGGGTCTACGAGCAGTACTTC. Protein sequence: CSVRAGVYEQYF.

The gene calls are TRBV7-9 and TRBJ2-7; 7 bases match TRBD1. V gave up 1 base and J gave up 3 bases; unmatched junction bases: 6. The germline gives CDR1 SEHNR, CDR2 FQNEAQ (reference sequence). The length of the CDR3 is 15 residues. This CDR3 is CASSLGTGTNYEQYF. Written as DNA, the CDR3 is TGTGCCAGCAGCTTAGGGACAGGCACTAACTACGAGCAGTACTTC. The variable domain in full, completed from reference TRBV7-9 and TRBJ2-7, reads DTGVSQNPRHKITKRGQNVTFRCDPISEHNRLYWYRQTLGQGPEFLTYFQNEAQLEKSRLLSDRFSAERPKGSFSTLEIQRTEQGDSAMYLCASSLGTGTNYEQYFGPGTRLTVT.

This clone was picked up one time. This chain uses TRBV19 with TRBJ2-3, with a possible D match to TRBD1 (7 bases). Trimming pared 2 bases from V and 1 base from J, leaving 16 bases between. This CDR3 has 17 amino acids. Germline CDR1 reads LNHDA; CDR2 reads SQIVND (reference sequence). The CDR3 DNA reads as TGTGCCAGTAGTATAAGAACAGGGGCGGGGCGCACAGATACGCAGTATTTT. This codes for CASSIRTGAGRTDTQYF.

As to this clone: The conserved closing phenylalanine or tryptophan is absent in this CDR3, likely reflecting a read error. The limits of the CDR3 on the DNA are not certain, so only TCRdb's listed CDR3 is given. The V call is TRBV29-1, the J call TRBJ1-2; TRBD1 is the table's D call, not checked against the DNA. The CDR3 contains 11 residues when both ends are counted. Germline CDR1 is SQVTM and CDR2 is ANQGSEA. The chain's CDR3 is CSVATSGIQTL.

The chain uses TRBV5-6 and TRBJ2-1, with 9 bases fitting TRBD1. V trimming: 5 bases; J trimming: 8 bases; junction bases outside the gene matches: 11. Germline V gene data show CDR1 as SGHDT and CDR2 as YYEEEE. The CDR3 contains 15 residues. The CDR3 region is CASSSFGTGSYEQFF. The CDR3, as DNA: TGTGCCAGCAGTTCCTTTGGGACAGGGTCCTATGAGCAGTTCTTC.

The chain links TRBV19 to TRBJ2-7; TRBD2 is a possible D gene (7 bases). V dropped 7 bases and J dropped 2 bases, with 21 bases sitting between them. CDR1 and CDR2 (germline): LNHDA, SQIVND (reference sequence). The CDR3 sequence is 16 residues long. CDR3 protein: CASTSRGALGPYEQYF. In nucleotides, the CDR3 is TGTGCCAGTACCTCACGGGGGGCCTTGGGCCCCTACGAGCAGTACTTC. The full variable domain, rest sourced from reference TRBV19 and TRBJ2-7, is DGGITQSPKYLFRKEGQNVTLSCEQNLNHDAMYWYRQDPGQGLRLIYYSQIVNDFQKGDIAEGYSVSREKKESFPLTVTSAQKNPTAFYLCASTSRGALGPYEQYFGPGTRLTVT.

The chain carries TRBV6-5 and TRBJ1-1; 9 bases align to TRBD1. CDR1 MNHEY and CDR2 SVGAGI come from the germline V gene. This CDR3 region has 15 residues. V lost 1 base and J lost 5; bases outside the gene matches: 5. In DNA, the CDR3 is TGTGCCAGCAGTTACTGGGACAGGGCGAGGACTGAAGCTTTCTTT. Residues: CASSYWDRARTEAFF.

This chain uses TRBV9 with TRBJ2-1; 10 bases match TRBD2. Per germline, CDR1 SGDLS and CDR2 YYNGEE. J was trimmed by 4 bases and V by 0 bases; bases with no gene match: 4. The CDR3 is 16 residues long. The chain's CDR3 is CASSVGASGGYNEQFF. The DNA of the CDR3 is TGTGCCAGCAGCGTAGGGGCTAGCGGGGGTTACAATGAGCAGTTCTTC.

The genes are TRBV3-1 (or the pseudogene TRBV3-2) and TRBJ2-7; maybe TRBD1 (6 bases). V shed 2 bases and J shed 2 bases, with 7 bases lying between them. From germline, CDR1 is LGHDT and CDR2 YNNKEL (reference sequence). The CDR3 has 13 residues. The CDR3 coding sequence is TGTGCCAGCAGCCAAAGGACAGCCTACGAGCAGTACTTC. Translation gives CASSQRTAYEQYF.

This chain links TRBV6-4 with TRBJ1-5; D is ambiguous. Germline V CDR1 and CDR2: MRHNA, SNTAGT. The CDR3 spans 14 residues. Trimming removed 0 bases at V and 2 bases at J, with 5 bases between. CDR3 loop: CASSDSSGNQPQHF. CDR3 nucleotide sequence: TGTGCCAGCAGTGACTCAAGCGGCAATCAGCCCCAGCATTTT.

The genes are TRBV7-2 and TRBJ1-5, with D tentatively TRBD1 (6 bases). This CDR3 region has 15 residues. V dropped 5 bases and J dropped 5 bases, with 16 bases sitting between them. Looked up from germline, CDR1 is SGHTA and CDR2 is FQGNSA. CDR3: CASSLTMPGDQPQHF. The DNA for the CDR3 is TGTGCCAGCAGCCTGACAATGCCAGGGGATCAGCCCCAGCATTTT.

The chain is built from TRBV24-1 and TRBJ2-3; TRBD2 matches 11 bases. CDR1 KGHDR and CDR2 SFDVKD come from the germline V gene. With V trimmed by 4 bases and J by 1 base, 3 bases remained unmatched. This CDR3 is 16 amino acids long. CDR3 coding DNA: TGTGCCACCAGTGACATGACTAGCGGGGGCACAGATACGCAGTATTTT. Its translation is CATSDMTSGGTDTQYF.

The chain links TRBV4-1 to TRBJ2-5; no firm D call. The V and J ends lost 0 bases and 5 bases respectively, with 13 bases between them. This CDR3 is built from 15 residues. CDR1 and CDR2 (germline): MGHRA, YSYEKL. In DNA form, the CDR3 reads TGCGCCAGCAGCCAAGATACGAGGAATTGGGAGACCCAGTACTTC. Translated: CASSQDTRNWETQYF.

The V gene is TRBV2, the J gene TRBJ1-5; the D gene is possibly TRBD1 (5 bases). V dropped 6 bases and J dropped 0 bases, with 12 bases sitting between them. The CDR3 loop spans 15 amino acids. Per germline, CDR1 SNHLY and CDR2 FYNNEI. The CDR3 DNA reads as TGTGCCAGCAGAGGGGCCTTAAATAGCAATCAGCCCCAGCATTTT. Its translation is CASRGALNSNQPQHF.

The gene calls are TRBV4-3 and TRBJ1-3; the match to TRBD1 covers 7 bases. The germline V gene has CDR1 LGHNA and CDR2 YSLEER. Trimming at V came to 0 bases and at J to 0 bases, leaving 5 bases not matched to a gene. The CDR3 is made up of 17 amino acids. CDR3 amino acids: CASSQDEGASSGNTIYF. CDR3 in DNA: TGCGCCAGCAGCCAAGATGAGGGGGCGAGCTCTGGAAACACCATATATTTT.

The CDR3 sequence: CASSPPGTANTEAFF. In DNA, the CDR3 is TGTGCCAGCTCACCGCCCGGGACAGCCAACACTGAAGCTTTCTTT. This chain uses TRBV18 with TRBJ1-1; 7 bases line up with TRBD1. Germline trimming cut 3 bases from V and 2 bases from J; bases unmatched to any gene: 6. The CDR3 runs 15 residues. Germline loops: CDR1 KGHSH, CDR2 LQKENI.

A few counts support this clone. The chain joins TRBV2 to TRBJ1-1; D gene ambiguous. This CDR3 has 12 residues. The germline V and J ends were trimmed by 7 bases and 4 bases, with 10 bases remaining between them. Looked up from germline, CDR1 is SNHLY and CDR2 is FYNNEI. The CDR3 bases are TGTGCCAGCAACCCTCGGGGCACTGAAGCTTTCTTT. It yields the protein CASNPRGTEAFF.

This sequence joins TRBV5-6 and TRBJ1-2; D is perhaps TRBD1 (5 bases). Trimming took off 0 bases at V and 6 bases at J, with 12 bases between the two ends. The CDR3 extends over 14 amino acids. Germline CDR1 and CDR2: SGHDT and YYEEEE. The CDR3 nucleotides are TGTGCCAGCAGCTTGGGGTCAGGGCCCGATGGCTACACCTTC. This translates into CASSLGSGPDGYTF. The variable domain in full, completed from reference TRBV5-6 and TRBJ1-2, reads DAGVTQSPTHLIKTRGQQVTLRCSPKSGHDTVSWYQQALGQGPQFIFQYYEEEERQRGNFPDRFSGHQFPNYSSELNVNALLLGDSALYLCASSLGSGPDGYTFGSGTRLTVV.

The rearrangement joins TRBV9 to TRBJ1-2, with D uncertain. The CDR3 loop spans 12 amino acids. V was pared by 6 bases and J by 5 bases, with 11 bases between. The V gene's germline CDR1 is SGDLS and CDR2 YYNGEE. CDR3 loop: CASMSGNYGYTF. The CDR3 coding sequence is TGTGCCAGCATGTCCGGGAATTATGGCTACACCTTC.

CDR3: CASSQETGAPGYGYTF. The CDR3 region has the DNA TGCGCCAGCAGCCAGGAGACAGGAGCTCCAGGCTATGGCTACACCTTC. J is TRBJ1-2 and V is TRBV4-3, with D possibly matching TRBD1 (6 bases). The CDR3 is 16 residues long. CDR1 and CDR2 (germline): LGHNA, YSLEER. Trimming removed 3 bases from V and 4 bases from J, with 18 bases in between.

This CDR3 is CASSLTGRADYTF. The CDR3 DNA sequence: TGTGCCAGCAGCCTGACAGGGCGAGCAGACTACACCTTC. The chain couples TRBV5-6 to TRBJ1-2; TRBD1 agrees at 7 bases. V was pared by 4 bases and J by 10 bases, with 10 bases of the junction left unmatched. Germline V gene sequence: CDR1 SGHDT, CDR2 YYEEEE. This CDR3 region has 13 residues. Looking up the rest from reference TRBV5-6 and TRBJ1-2 gives the full variable domain: DAGVTQSPTHLIKTRGQQVTLRCSPKSGHDTVSWYQQALGQGPQFIFQYYEEEERQRGNFPDRFSGHQFPNYSSELNVNALLLGDSALYLCASSLTGRADYTFGSGTRLTVV.

A single count supports this clone. The V gene is TRBV11-2, the J gene TRBJ1-5; unclear D gene. The germline V gene has CDR1 SGHAT and CDR2 FQNNGV. Trimming took 5 bases from V and 3 from J, leaving 5 bases between them. The CDR3 loop spans 12 amino acids. The chain's CDR3 is CASSAYNQPQHF. In DNA form, the CDR3 reads TGTGCCAGCAGCGCGTACAATCAGCCCCAGCATTTT.

V is TRBV5-1 and J is TRBJ2-2; D is undetermined. CDR1 is SGHRS, CDR2 YFSETQ, per germline. The CDR3 is made up of 13 amino acids. The ends were cut back, 1 base at V and 7 bases at J, with 8 bases in the middle. CDR3 residues: CASSLIEDGELFF. The CDR3 DNA sequence: TGCGCCAGCAGCTTGATCGAGGACGGGGAGCTGTTTTTT.

The chain carries TRBV19 and TRBJ1-5, with 9 bases identical to TRBD1. The CDR3 has 15 amino acids. Germline loops: CDR1 LNHDA, CDR2 SQIVND (reference sequence). The V and J ends lost 5 bases and 7 bases, in that order; junction bases with no gene match: 9. CDR3 region: CASSPMTGGYQPQHF. In DNA, the CDR3 is TGTGCCAGTAGTCCAATGACAGGGGGGTACCAGCCCCAGCATTTT.

The rearrangement links TRBV28 to TRBJ1-2; D may be TRBD1 (5 bases). This CDR3 is built from 12 residues. Trimming left V 6 bases short and J 6 bases short, with 11 bases between. Germline V gives CDR1 MDHEN, CDR2 SYDVKM. DNA for the CDR3: TGTGCCAGCAGCGCAGGGTCTGATGGCTACACCTTC. It translates to CASSAGSDGYTF.

This clone was counted between two and nine times. The rearrangement uses TRBV18 and TRBJ2-7; no clear D. Germline V gene data show CDR1 as KGHSH and CDR2 as LQKENI. The V gene lost 4 bases and the J gene lost 0 bases, with 7 bases spanning the gap. The CDR3 covers 13 residues. For the CDR3, the DNA is TGTGCCAGCTCACGTACAGCCTCCTACGAGCAGTACTTC. Translation: CASSRTASYEQYF.

This clone has a handful of counts. The chain uses TRBV4-2 and TRBJ2-7; D is possibly TRBD2 (5 bases). Germline V lookup: CDR1 LGHNA, CDR2 YNFKEQ. The CDR3 has 15 amino acids. V lost 4 bases and J 2 bases, leaving 15 bases between the germline ends. CDR3 in DNA: TGTGCCAGCAGCCCCGCCGGGGTACGAGCCTACGAGCAGTACTTC. Translation gives CASSPAGVRAYEQYF.

The chain carries TRBV7-8 and TRBJ1-5; the match to TRBD1 covers 11 bases. The CDR3 is 15 amino acids. Germline V gives CDR1 SGHVS, CDR2 FQNEAQ. J was trimmed by 6 bases and V by 5 bases; bases with no gene match: 6. In DNA form, the CDR3 reads TGTGCCAGCAGCGCCTGGACAGGGGGCGGTCAGCCCCAGCATTTT. It is translated as CASSAWTGGGQPQHF.

This clone has a single count. The chain joins TRBV28 to TRBJ1-2, with a weak D call TRBD1 (5 bases). Per the germline V gene, CDR1 is MDHEN and CDR2 is SYDVKM. Deletions cut 7 bases from V and 4 bases from J, with 13 bases between. The CDR3 is made up of 13 amino acids. The CDR3, as DNA: TGTGCCAGCACCAGGCGGGGCATCTATGGCTACACCTTC. Residues: CASTRRGIYGYTF.

V and J are TRBV7-3 and TRBJ2-7, with D unclear. The ends were cut back, 5 bases at V and 0 bases at J, with 8 bases in the middle. The CDR3 is 13 residues long. CDR1 and CDR2 (germline): SGHTA, FQGTGA. The CDR3 nucleotides are TGTGCCAGCAGCGCCCCCAGCTCCTACGAGCAGTACTTC. Its protein product is CASSAPSSYEQYF.